This passage covers 3 T cell receptor beta chains from one sample sequenced in a study of cytomegalovirus exposure and HLA in healthy donors. The PCR was carried out with 60 Vbeta primers and 13 Jbeta primers. Produced via immunoSEQ multiplex PCR; TCRdb's table is partial and in-frame only. This table has approximately 96,000 clones, roughly 70% appearing once. Sequencing was carried out using PBMCs. The receptors shown here come from a male donor in good health and CMV-seronegative.

The V gene is TRBV2, the J gene TRBJ2-7; 12 bases agree with TRBD2. The CDR3 extends over 15 amino acids. Unmatched junction bases numbered 8, after V lost 7 bases and J lost 4 bases. The germline V gene encodes CDR1 SNHLY and CDR2 FYNNEI. The CDR3 sequence is CASKKTSGGFYEQYF. The CDR3 nucleotides are TGTGCCAGCAAAAAGACTAGCGGGGGTTTTTACGAGCAGTACTTC. The whole variable domain, remainder taken from reference TRBV2 and TRBJ2-7, is EPEVTQTPSHQVTQMGQEVILRCVPISNHLYFYWYRQILGQKVEFLVSFYNNEISEKSEIFDDQFSVERPDGSNFTLKIRSTKLEDSAMYFCASKKTSGGFYEQYFGPGTRLTVT.

The chain employs TRBV10-3 and TRBJ1-4, with 7 nucleotides matching TRBD1. This CDR3 contains 14 residues. V trimming: 6 bases; J trimming: 2 bases; junction bases outside the gene matches: 3. Per the germline V gene, CDR1 is ENHRY and CDR2 is SYGVKD. The CDR3 DNA sequence: TGTGCCATCAGCGCAGGGGGGACTAATGAAAAACTGTTTTTT. It translates to CAISAGGTNEKLFF.

This clone was counted a few times. The CDR3 bases are TGTGCCAGCAGCCGCCTGTCGGGAGGGGGTGATACGCAGTATTTT. Translating it yields CASSRLSGGGDTQYF. This chain joins TRBV6-5 and TRBJ2-3, with 8 bases matching TRBD2. V shed 6 bases and J 6 bases; nucleotides not matched to a gene: 11. CDR3 size: 15 residues. CDR1 is MNHEY and CDR2 is SVGAGI in the germline V gene.